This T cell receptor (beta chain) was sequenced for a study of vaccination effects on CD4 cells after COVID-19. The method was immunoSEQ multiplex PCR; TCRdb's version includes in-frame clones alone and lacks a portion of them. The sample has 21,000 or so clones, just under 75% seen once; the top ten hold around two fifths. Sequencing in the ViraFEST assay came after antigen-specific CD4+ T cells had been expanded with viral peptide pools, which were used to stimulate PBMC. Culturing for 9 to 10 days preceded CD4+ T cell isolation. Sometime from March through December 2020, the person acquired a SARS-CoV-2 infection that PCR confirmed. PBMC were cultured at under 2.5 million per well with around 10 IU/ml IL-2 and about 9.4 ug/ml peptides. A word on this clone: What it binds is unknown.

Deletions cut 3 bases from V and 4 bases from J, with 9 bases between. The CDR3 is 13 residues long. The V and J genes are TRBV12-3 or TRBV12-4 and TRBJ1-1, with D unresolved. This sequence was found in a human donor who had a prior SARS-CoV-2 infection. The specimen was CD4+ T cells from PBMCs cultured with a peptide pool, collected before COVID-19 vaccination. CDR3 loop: CASSLMGSTEAFF. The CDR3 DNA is TGTGCCAGCAGTTTGATGGGGAGCACTGAAGCTTTCTTT.